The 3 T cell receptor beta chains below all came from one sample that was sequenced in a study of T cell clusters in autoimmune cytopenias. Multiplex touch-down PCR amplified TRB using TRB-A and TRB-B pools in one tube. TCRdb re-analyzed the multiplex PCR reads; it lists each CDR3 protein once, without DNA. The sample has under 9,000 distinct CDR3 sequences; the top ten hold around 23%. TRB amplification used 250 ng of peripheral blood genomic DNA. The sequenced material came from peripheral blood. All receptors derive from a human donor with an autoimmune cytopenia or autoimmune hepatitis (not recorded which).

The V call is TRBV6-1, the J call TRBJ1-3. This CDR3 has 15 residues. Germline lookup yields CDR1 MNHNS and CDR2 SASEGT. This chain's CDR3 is CASRTSGYSGNTIYF.

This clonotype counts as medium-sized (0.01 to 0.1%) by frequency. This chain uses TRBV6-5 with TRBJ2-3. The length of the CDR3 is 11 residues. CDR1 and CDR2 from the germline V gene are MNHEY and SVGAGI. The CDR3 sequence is CASGTRDTQYF.

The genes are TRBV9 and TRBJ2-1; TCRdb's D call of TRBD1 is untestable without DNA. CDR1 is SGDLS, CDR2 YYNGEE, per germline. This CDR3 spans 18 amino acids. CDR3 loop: CASSVFHSAGTSYNEQFF.